This TCR beta chain was retrieved from a study of cytomegalovirus exposure and HLA in healthy donors. Background on the study: The approximately 120 validation repertoires were reported in a later analysis to have been generated on the same platform as the approximately 600 first-cohort repertoires. Study-level findings and limits: The classifier reportedly diagnosed cytomegalovirus status with high specificity and sensitivity. Confirmation was obtained in vitro that a few CMV-associated chains are specific for CMV antigens. Researchers counted 164 TCR beta chains as cytomegalovirus-associated.

The V segment lost 4 bases and the J segment 7 bases; nucleotides outside the gene matches: 8. Germline CDR1 MNHEY, CDR2 SVGAGI. This CDR3 has 15 residues. The protocol was immunoSEQ multiplex PCR, while the TCRdb copy is restricted to in-frame clones and leaves out a portion. The top ten hold around 1.7% of the sample, which has more than 60,000 clones, around 89% seen once. A note on this clone: As yet, its antigen is unknown.

This chain joins TRBV6-5 and TRBJ2-1; 9 bases fit TRBD1. The sample consisted of PBMCs. The sequence was collected from a woman aged 18-35 years in good health and CMV-seronegative. As DNA, the CDR3 is TGTGCCAGCAGTTTGGACAGGGGACACCAAAATGAGCAGTTCTTC. It is translated as CASSLDRGHQNEQFF.